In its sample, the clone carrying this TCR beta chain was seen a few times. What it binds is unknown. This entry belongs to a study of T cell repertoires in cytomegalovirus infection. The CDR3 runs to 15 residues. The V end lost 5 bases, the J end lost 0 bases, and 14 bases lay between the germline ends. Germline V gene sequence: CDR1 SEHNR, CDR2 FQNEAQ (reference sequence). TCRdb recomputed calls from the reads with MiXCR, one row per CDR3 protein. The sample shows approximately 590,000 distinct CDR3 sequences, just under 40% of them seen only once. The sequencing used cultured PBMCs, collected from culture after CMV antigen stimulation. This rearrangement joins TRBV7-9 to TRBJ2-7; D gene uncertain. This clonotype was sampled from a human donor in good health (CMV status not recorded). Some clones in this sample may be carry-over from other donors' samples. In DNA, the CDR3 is TGTGCCAGCAGCCAGAAGGGCGGAAGCTCCTACGAGCAGTACTTC. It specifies CASSQKGGSSYEQYF. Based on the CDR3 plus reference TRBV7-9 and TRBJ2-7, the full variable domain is DTGVSQNPRHKITKRGQNVTFRCDPISEHNRLYWYRQTLGQGPEFLTYFQNEAQLEKSRLLSDRFSAERPKGSFSTLEIQRTEQGDSAMYLCASSQKGGSSYEQYFGPGTRLTVT.